The clone carrying this T cell receptor (beta chain) was seen only a few times. V was shortened by 0 bases and J by 0 bases, with 8 bases between the two germline ends. The CDR3 spans 15 residues. Germline-derived CDR1 and CDR2 are LNHNV and YYDKDF (reference sequence). The sample originates from a study of blood T cell repertoires in COVID-19. Study details: Sources were T cells, B-cell-depleted T cells, or PBMCs; the material itself was cDNA or gDNA.

TCRdb's copy holds only in-frame clones and misses some; the assay was immunoSEQ multiplex PCR. The table shows over 60,000 clones, with roughly nine tenths occurring only once. This receptor was taken from a man at least 80 years old with acute or convalescent COVID-19. The V gene is TRBV15, the J gene TRBJ1-2; D unresolved. The material sequenced was peripheral blood. In nucleotides, the CDR3 is TGTGCCACCAGCAGAGATGGTATAGCTAACTATGGCTACACCTTC. Its translation: CATSRDGIANYGYTF.